The next 8 T cell receptor beta chains were all read from a single sample in a study of early stage breast cancer tumors. Only in-frame clones appear in the TCRdb table, and some are missing; sequencing was by immunoSEQ multiplex PCR. The repertoire has more than 55,000 clones, over 80% of them found once; the top ten carry approximately 4.5%. Sequenced: blood. These TCRs come from a person aged 35 to 50 with breast cancer.

As DNA, the CDR3 is TGTGCCAGCAGTTTATCGGGCCAGGCTGGGGCCAACGTCCTGACTTTC. Translated, it gives CASSLSGQAGANVLTF. The chain links TRBV27 to TRBJ2-6; D is unresolved. Germline lookup yields CDR1 MNHEY and CDR2 SMNVEV (reference sequence). V was clipped by 0 bases and J by 2 bases, with 8 bases between them. The CDR3 length is 16 residues.

The chain combines TRBV5-1 with TRBJ2-1; D might be TRBD2 (6 bases). Trimming shortened V by 0 bases and J by 8 bases, and 12 bases separated the two germline ends. Germline V lookup: CDR1 SGHRS, CDR2 YFSETQ. This CDR3 is built from 14 residues. CDR3 nucleotide sequence: TGCGCCAGCAGCTTGGTTGCGGGGAACTATGAGCAGTTCTTC. It is translated as CASSLVAGNYEQFF. Supplemented by reference TRBV5-1 and TRBJ2-1, the full variable domain reads KAGVTQTPRYLIKTRGQQVTLSCSPISGHRSVSWYQQTPGQGLQFLFEYFSETQRNKGNFPGRFSGRQFSNSRSEMNVSTLELGDSALYLCASSLVAGNYEQFFGPGTRLTVL.

V usage is TRBV7-6 and J usage is TRBJ2-7; TRBD2 might be the D (6 bases). There are 14 residues in the CDR3. The V end lost 5 bases, the J end lost 0 bases, and 11 bases lay between the germline ends. CDR1 SGHVS and CDR2 FNYEAQ come from the germline V gene. The CDR3 protein is CASSVGTYSYEQYF. The CDR3 coding sequence is TGTGCCAGCAGCGTGGGGACTTACTCCTACGAGCAGTACTTC.

This clone was observed a handful of times. The chain joins TRBV7-3 to TRBJ2-1, with 9 bases lining up with TRBD2. V shed 5 bases and J 7 bases; nucleotides not matched to a gene: 6. The germline V gene has CDR1 SGHTA and CDR2 FQGTGA. The CDR3 totals 14 residues. The CDR3 region has the DNA TGTGCCAGCAGCCCTAGCGGGGTGACTAATGAGCAGTTCTTC. It encodes CASSPSGVTNEQFF.

The J gene is TRBJ2-7, the V gene TRBV28; tentatively, D is TRBD2 (5 bases). This CDR3 comprises 15 residues. The V end was cut by 4 bases, the J end by 0 bases, with 13 bases between. CDR1 is MDHEN, CDR2 SYDVKM, per germline. In nucleotides, the CDR3 is TGTGCCAGCAGTTCCTTTAGCGATTACTCCTACGAGCAGTACTTC. Its protein product is CASSSFSDYSYEQYF.

As regards this clone: Its ends do not fully match the called genes, so a read error is possible. The rearrangement uses TRBV30 and TRBJ2-5; a possible D gene is TRBD2 (5 bases). Germline values: CDR1 GTSNPN, CDR2 SVGIG (reference sequence). CDR3 length: 10 residues. CDR3 residues: CAGRWETQYF. CDR3 bases: TGTGCCGGGAGATGGGAGACCCAGTACTTC.

This rearrangement joins TRBV7-9 to TRBJ1-1; D gene uncertain. The CDR3 length is 16 residues. Trimming stripped 3 bases from V and 1 base from J, with 15 bases between. CDR1 and CDR2 from the germline V gene are SEHNR and FQNEAQ (reference sequence). The CDR3 loop reads CASSFGADLRNTEAFF. CDR3 DNA sequence: TGTGCCAGCAGCTTCGGTGCAGACCTAAGGAACACTGAAGCTTTCTTT. Together with reference TRBV7-9 and TRBJ1-1, the CDR3 gives the full variable domain: DTGVSQNPRHKITKRGQNVTFRCDPISEHNRLYWYRQTLGQGPEFLTYFQNEAQLEKSRLLSDRFSAERPKGSFSTLEIQRTEQGDSAMYLCASSFGADLRNTEAFFGQGTRLTVV.

The chain recombines TRBV6-5 with TRBJ2-7; 10 bases match TRBD1. CDR3 length equals 14 residues. Germline trimming cut 5 bases from V and 2 bases from J; bases unmatched to any gene: 3. Germline loops: CDR1 MNHEY, CDR2 SVGAGI. Here the CDR3 reads CASSRQGATYEQYF. The CDR3 DNA reads TGTGCCAGCAGTCGACAGGGGGCTACCTACGAGCAGTACTTC.